The sequence of this T cell receptor beta chain was determined in a study of PD-1 blockade in classical Hodgkin lymphoma. Per germline, CDR1 SGDLS and CDR2 YYNGEE. The length of the CDR3 is 13 residues. V dropped 0 bases and J dropped 7; count of bases not matched to a gene: 0. There was relapse after autologous stem cell transplantation in every patient, and there was variation in brentuximab vedotin exposure. Assay used: immunoSEQ multiplex PCR; TCRdb lists only in-frame clones, some missing. The table lists around 26,000 clones, about 74% of them singletons, with about 8% in the top ten. The chain is built from TRBV9 and TRBJ2-1, with 8 bases matching TRBD1. The source material was peripheral blood mononuclear cells (PBMCs), sampled before the second cycle of nivolumab. This clonotype was obtained from a human donor with classical Hodgkin lymphoma. This CDR3 reads CASSVGQGNEQFF. The CDR3 coding sequence is TGTGCCAGCAGCGTAGGACAGGGGAATGAGCAGTTCTTC.